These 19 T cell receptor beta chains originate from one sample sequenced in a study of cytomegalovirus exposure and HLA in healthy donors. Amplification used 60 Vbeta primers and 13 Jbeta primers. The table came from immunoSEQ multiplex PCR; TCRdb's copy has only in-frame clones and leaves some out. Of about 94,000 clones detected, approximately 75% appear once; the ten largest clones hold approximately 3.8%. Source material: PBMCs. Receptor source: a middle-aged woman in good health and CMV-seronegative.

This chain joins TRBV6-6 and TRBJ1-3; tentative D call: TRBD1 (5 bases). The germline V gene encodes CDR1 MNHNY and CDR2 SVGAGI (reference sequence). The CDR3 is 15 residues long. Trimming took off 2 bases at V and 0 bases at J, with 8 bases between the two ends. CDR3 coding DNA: TGTGCCAGCAGTTACGGTCAGGGCTCTGGAAACACCATATATTTT. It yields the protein CASSYGQGSGNTIYF.

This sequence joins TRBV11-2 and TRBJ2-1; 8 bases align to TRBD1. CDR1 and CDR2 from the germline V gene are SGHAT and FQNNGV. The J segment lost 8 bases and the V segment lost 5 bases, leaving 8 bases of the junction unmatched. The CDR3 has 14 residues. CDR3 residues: CASSISGGEYEQFF. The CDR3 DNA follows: TGTGCCAGCAGCATATCAGGGGGCGAGTATGAGCAGTTCTTC. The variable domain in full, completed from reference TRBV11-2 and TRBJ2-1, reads EAGVAQSPRYKIIEKRQSVAFWCNPISGHATLYWYQQILGQGPKLLIQFQNNGVVDDSQLPKDRFSAERLKGVDSTLKIQPAKLEDSAVYLCASSISGGEYEQFFGPGTRLTVL.

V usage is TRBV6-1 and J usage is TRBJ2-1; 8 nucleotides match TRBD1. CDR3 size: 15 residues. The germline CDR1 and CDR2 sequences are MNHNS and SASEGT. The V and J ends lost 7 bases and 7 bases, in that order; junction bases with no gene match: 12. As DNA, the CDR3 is TGTGCCAGCAAGGTCCGGGGACAGGAGAGAAATGAGCAGTTCTTC. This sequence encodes CASKVRGQERNEQFF.

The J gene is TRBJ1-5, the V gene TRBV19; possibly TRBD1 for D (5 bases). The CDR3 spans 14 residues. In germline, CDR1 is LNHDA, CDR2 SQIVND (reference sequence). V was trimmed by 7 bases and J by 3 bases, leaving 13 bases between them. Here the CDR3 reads CASMDTRTNQPQHF. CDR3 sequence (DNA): TGTGCCAGTATGGACACCCGTACCAATCAGCCCCAGCATTTT.

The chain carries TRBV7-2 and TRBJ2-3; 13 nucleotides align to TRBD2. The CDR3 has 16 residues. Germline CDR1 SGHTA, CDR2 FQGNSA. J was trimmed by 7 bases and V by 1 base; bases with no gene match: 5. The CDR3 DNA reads TGTGCCAGCAGCTTAGATACTAGCGGGGGGGGGAATACGCAGTATTTT. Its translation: CASSLDTSGGGNTQYF.

The CDR3 loop reads CASSQEPSGGFDEQFF. The CDR3 DNA follows: TGCGCCAGCAGCCAAGAACCCAGCGGGGGATTTGATGAGCAGTTCTTC. The chain uses TRBV4-1 and TRBJ2-1; 8 bases align to TRBD2. The CDR3 consists of 16 residues. Germline V gene data show CDR1 as MGHRA and CDR2 as YSYEKL. The V gene end was trimmed by 0 bases and the J gene end by 8 bases; junction bases not matched to a gene: 9.

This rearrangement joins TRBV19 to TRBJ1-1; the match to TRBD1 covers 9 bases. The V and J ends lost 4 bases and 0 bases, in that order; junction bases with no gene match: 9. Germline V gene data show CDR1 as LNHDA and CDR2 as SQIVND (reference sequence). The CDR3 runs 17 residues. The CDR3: CASSNIGQGKVNTEAFF. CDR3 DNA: TGTGCCAGTAGTAATATCGGACAGGGGAAGGTGAACACTGAAGCTTTCTTT.

The CDR3 protein is CASGAARTGNYEQYF. In DNA form, the CDR3 reads TGTGCCAGCGGCGCTGCTCGGACAGGGAATTACGAGCAGTACTTC. V is TRBV6-5 and J is TRBJ2-7; 8 positions match TRBD1. CDR1 MNHEY and CDR2 SVGAGI come from the germline V gene. The CDR3 length is 15 residues. Trimming removed 8 bases from V and 4 bases from J; junction bases left unmatched: 13.

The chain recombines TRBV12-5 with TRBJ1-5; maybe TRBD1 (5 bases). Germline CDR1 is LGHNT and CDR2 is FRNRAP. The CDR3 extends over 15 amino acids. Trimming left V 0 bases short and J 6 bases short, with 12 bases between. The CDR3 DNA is TGTGCTAGTGGTTTGGTACAAGGGGATCTTCAGCCCCAGCATTTT. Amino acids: CASGLVQGDLQPQHF.

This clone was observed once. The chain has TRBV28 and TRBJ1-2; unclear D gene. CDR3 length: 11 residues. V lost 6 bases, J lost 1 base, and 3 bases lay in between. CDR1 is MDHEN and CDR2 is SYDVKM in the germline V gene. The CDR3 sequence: CASSVNYGYTF. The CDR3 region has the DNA TGTGCCAGCAGCGTTAACTATGGCTACACCTTC.

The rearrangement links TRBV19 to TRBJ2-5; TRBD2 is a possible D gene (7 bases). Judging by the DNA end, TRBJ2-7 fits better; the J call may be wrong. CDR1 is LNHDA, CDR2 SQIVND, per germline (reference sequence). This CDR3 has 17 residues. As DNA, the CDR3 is TGTGCCAGTAGTATAGGCCGGACGGCGGGGGCGAGGGGCGAGCAGTACTTC. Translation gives CASSIGRTAGARGEQYF.

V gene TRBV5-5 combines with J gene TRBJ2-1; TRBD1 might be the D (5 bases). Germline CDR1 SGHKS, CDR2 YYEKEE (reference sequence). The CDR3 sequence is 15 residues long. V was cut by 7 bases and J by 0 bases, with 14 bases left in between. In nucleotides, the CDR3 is TGTGCCAGCGGAGACAGACCACACTCCTACAATGAGCAGTTCTTC. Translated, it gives CASGDRPHSYNEQFF.

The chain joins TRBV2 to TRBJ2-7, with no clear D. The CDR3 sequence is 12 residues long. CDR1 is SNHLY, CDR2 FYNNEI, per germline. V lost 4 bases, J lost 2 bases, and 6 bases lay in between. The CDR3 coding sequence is TGTGCCAGCAGTGGAGACACCTACGAGCAGTACTTC. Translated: CASSGDTYEQYF.

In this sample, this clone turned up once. CDR3 DNA: TGTGCCAGCAGTGCCGGGGTGGTCACAGATACGCAGTATTTT. Translation: CASSAGVVTDTQYF. The J gene is TRBJ2-3, the V gene TRBV28; weak D call: TRBD2 (5 bases). Deletions cut 5 bases from V and 2 bases from J, with 11 bases between. The CDR3 is 14 amino acids. Per germline, CDR1 MDHEN and CDR2 SYDVKM. Based on the CDR3 plus reference TRBV28 and TRBJ2-3, the full variable domain is DVKVTQSSRYLVKRTGEKVFLECVQDMDHENMFWYRQDPGLGLRLIYFSYDVKMKEKGDIPEGYSVSREKKERFSLILESASTNQTSMYLCASSAGVVTDTQYFGPGTRLTVL.

The chain's CDR3 is CASKRQGQGFNQPQHF. The CDR3 DNA is TGTGCCAGCAAAAGACAGGGACAGGGGTTCAATCAGCCCCAGCATTTT. V is TRBV6-6 and J is TRBJ1-5; 10 positions match TRBD1. Germline CDR1 MNHNY, CDR2 SVGAGI (reference sequence). Losses at the gene ends were 7 bases for V and 3 bases for J; bases not matched to a gene: 9. This CDR3 contains 16 residues.

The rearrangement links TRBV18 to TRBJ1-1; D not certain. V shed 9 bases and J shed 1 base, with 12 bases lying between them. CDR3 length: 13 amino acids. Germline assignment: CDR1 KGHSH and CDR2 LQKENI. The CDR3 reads CASAATQNTEAFF. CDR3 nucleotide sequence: TGTGCCAGTGCGGCAACCCAGAACACTGAAGCTTTCTTT. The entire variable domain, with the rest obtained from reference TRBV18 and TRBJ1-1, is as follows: NAGVMQNPRHLVRRRGQEARLRCSPMKGHSHVYWYRQLPEEGLKFMVYLQKENIIDESGMPKERFSAEFPKEGPSILRIQQVVRGDSAAYFCASAATQNTEAFFGQGTRLTVV.

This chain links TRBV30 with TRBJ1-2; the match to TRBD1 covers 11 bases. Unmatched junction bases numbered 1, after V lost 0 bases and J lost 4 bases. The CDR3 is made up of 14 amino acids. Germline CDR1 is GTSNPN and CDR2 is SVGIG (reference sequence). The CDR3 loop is CAWSVGTGGYGYTF. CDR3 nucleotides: TGTGCCTGGAGTGTAGGGACAGGGGGCTATGGCTACACCTTC.

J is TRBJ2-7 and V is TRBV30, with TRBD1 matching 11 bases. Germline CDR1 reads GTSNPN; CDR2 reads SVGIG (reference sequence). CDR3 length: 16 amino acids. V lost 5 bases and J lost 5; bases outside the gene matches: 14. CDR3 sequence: CAWDWDWTGGLDEQYF. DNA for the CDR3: TGTGCCTGGGACTGGGATTGGACAGGGGGCCTTGACGAGCAGTACTTC.

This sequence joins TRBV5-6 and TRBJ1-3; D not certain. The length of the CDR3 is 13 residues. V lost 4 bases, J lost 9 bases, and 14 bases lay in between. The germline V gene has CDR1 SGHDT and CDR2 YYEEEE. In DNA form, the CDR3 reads TGTGCCAGCAGCAGCGGGAATGGTGGCACCATATATTTT. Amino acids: CASSSGNGGTIYF.